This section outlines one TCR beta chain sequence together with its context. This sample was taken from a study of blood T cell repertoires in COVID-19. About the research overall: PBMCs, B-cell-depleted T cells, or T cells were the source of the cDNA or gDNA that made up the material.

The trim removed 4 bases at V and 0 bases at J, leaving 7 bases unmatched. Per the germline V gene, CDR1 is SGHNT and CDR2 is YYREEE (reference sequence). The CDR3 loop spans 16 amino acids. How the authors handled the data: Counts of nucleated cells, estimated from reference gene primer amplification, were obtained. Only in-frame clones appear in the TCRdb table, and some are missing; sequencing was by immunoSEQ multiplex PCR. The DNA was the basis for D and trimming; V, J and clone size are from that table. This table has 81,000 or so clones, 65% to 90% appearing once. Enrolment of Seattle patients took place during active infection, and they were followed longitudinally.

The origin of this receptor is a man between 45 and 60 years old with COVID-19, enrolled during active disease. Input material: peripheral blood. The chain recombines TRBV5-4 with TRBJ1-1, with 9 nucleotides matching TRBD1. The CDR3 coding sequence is TGTGCCAGCAGCCAGGGACAGGGAAACCTGAACACTGAAGCTTTCTTT. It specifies CASSQGQGNLNTEAFF.